This T cell receptor beta chain was profiled in a study of response to subunit inactivated influenza vaccine. CDR1 is SEHNR and CDR2 is FQNEAQ in the germline V gene (reference sequence). Deletions cut 1 base from V and 5 bases from J, with 16 bases between. The CDR3 loop spans 16 amino acids. General study results and limits: Authors suggested each seasonal influenza vaccination recruits few new T cells.

TCRdb re-analysed the RT-PCR reads in MiXCR, keeping a single row per CDR3 protein. The repertoire holds 530,000 or so distinct CDR3 sequences, with about an eighth as singletons. This clonotype turned up a few times. The antigen remains undetermined. The sequences come from PBMCs from blood, collected on the day of vaccination. This TCR came from a man aged 50 to 60 who received an inactivated influenza vaccine. The rearrangement uses TRBV7-9 and TRBJ2-3; D possibly uses TRBD1 or TRBD2 (5 bases each). The CDR3 sequence is CASSLGVIAGGDTQYF. CDR3 DNA sequence: TGTGCCAGCAGCTTAGGTGTTATTGCTGGGGGAGATACGCAGTATTTT.